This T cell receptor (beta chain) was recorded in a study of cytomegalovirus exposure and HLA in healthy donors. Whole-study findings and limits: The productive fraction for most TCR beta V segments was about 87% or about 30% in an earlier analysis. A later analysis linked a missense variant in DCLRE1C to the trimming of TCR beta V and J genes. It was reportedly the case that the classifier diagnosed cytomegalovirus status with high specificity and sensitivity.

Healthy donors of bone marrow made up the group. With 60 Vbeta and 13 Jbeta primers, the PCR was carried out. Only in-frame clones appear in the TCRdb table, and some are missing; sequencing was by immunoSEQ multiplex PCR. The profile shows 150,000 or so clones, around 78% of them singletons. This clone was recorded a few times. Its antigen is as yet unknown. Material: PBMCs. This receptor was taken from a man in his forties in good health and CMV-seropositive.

Written as DNA, the CDR3 is TGTGCCAGCAGTCCACAGACCACCAGCAATCAGCCCCAGCATTTT. It specifies CASSPQTTSNQPQHF. V is TRBV6-5 and J is TRBJ1-5; no firm D call. CDR1 MNHEY and CDR2 SVGAGI come from the germline V gene. This CDR3 has 15 residues. V was clipped by 5 bases and J by 1 base, with 12 bases between them.